Listed below are T cell receptor beta chains from one sample, sequenced in a study of T cell responses to AZD1222 COVID-19 vaccine. Profiling relied on immunoSEQ multiplex PCR, and the TCRdb table lists in-frame clones only, not all of them. The table lists roughly 110,000 clones, 90% of them singletons. Sequencing was performed on peripheral blood, taken 28 days after the second AZD1222 dose. Every receptor here comes from an adult who received the AZD1222 COVID-19 vaccine. CDR3s include the opening cysteine and the closing phenylalanine or tryptophan. The D gene is left open where the match is weak. Clone sizes are given selectively: once, few, many, or a class where the clone is expanded.

v_call	clone_size	j_call	d_call	cdr3_nt	cdr3_aa
TRBV18	.	TRBJ1-4	.	TGTGCCAGCTCGCCCAGGGGTTCTAATGAAAAACTGTTTTTT	CASSPRGSNEKLFF
TRBV11-3	.	TRBJ2-7	.	TGTGCCAGCAGCTTAGGACCCTCCTACGAGCAGTACTTC	CASSLGPSYEQYF
TRBV18	.	TRBJ1-5	.	TGTGCCAGCTCACCACTGCACCGGCTGGATCAGCCCCAGCATTTT	CASSPLHRLDQPQHF
TRBV7-9	.	TRBJ1-5	TRBD1	TGTGCCAGCAGCCCAGGGACAGCCCAGCCCCAGCATTTT	CASSPGTAQPQHF
TRBV19	few	TRBJ1-5	.	TGTGCCAGTAGTATTGTAACGGACAACAATCAGCCCCAGCATTTT	CASSIVTDNNQPQHF
TRBV7-3	.	TRBJ2-2	.	TGTGCCAGCAGCCCCCGTGGACACGAGAACACCGGGGAGCTGTTTTTT	CASSPRGHENTGELFF
TRBV5-1	.	TRBJ2-5	TRBD1	TGCGCCAGCAGCTTGTCGACAGGGGCAGGAGAGACCCAGTACTTC	CASSLSTGAGETQYF
TRBV19	.	TRBJ1-2	.	TGTGCCAGTAGTATTAGGCGACAGGTTACTAACTATGGCTACACCTTC	CASSIRRQVTNYGYTF
TRBV6-5	.	TRBJ1-2	TRBD1	TGTGCCAGCAGTTCTTTGGACAGGGGAAAGGGCTACACCTTC	CASSSLDRGKGYTF
TRBV2	few	TRBJ1-2	.	TGTGCCAGCAATTTGATCCAGGACTATGGCTACACCTTC	CASNLIQDYGYTF
TRBV14	once	TRBJ2-2	.	TGTGCCAGCAGCCGACTACTGACCGGGGAGCTGTTTTTT	CASSRLLTGELFF